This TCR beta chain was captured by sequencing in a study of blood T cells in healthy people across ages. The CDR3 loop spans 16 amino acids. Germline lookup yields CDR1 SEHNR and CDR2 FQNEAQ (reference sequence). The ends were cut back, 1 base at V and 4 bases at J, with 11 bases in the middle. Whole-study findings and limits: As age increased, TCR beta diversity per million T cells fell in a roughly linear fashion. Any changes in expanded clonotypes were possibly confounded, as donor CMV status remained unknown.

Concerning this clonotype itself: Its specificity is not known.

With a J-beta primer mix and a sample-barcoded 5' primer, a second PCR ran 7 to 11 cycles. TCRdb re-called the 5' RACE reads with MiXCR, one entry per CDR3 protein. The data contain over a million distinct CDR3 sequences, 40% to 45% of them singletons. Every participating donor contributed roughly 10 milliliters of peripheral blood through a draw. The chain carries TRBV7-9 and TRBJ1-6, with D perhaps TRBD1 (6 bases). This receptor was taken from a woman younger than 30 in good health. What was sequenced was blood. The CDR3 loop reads CASSLGVRGYNSPLHF. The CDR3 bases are TGTGCCAGCAGCTTAGGGGTCAGGGGTTATAATTCACCCCTCCACTTT. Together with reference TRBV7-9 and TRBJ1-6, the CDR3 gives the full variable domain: DTGVSQNPRHKITKRGQNVTFRCDPISEHNRLYWYRQTLGQGPEFLTYFQNEAQLEKSRLLSDRFSAERPKGSFSTLEIQRTEQGDSAMYLCASSLGVRGYNSPLHFGNGTRLTVT.